Shown below are 6 T cell receptor beta chains from a single sample sequenced in a study of cytomegalovirus exposure and HLA in healthy donors. In the PCR, 60 Vbeta and 13 Jbeta primers were used. Data came from immunoSEQ multiplex PCR; TCRdb stores just in-frame clones and leaves some out. This table holds some 82,000 clones, roughly 84% found once. What was sequenced was PBMCs. The receptors come from a woman aged 50 to 60 in good health and CMV-seronegative.

The V gene is TRBV6-5, the J gene TRBJ2-2, with D possibly matching TRBD2 (6 bases). The CDR3 is 15 amino acids. The germline V and J ends were trimmed by 7 bases and 1 base, with 13 bases remaining between them. CDR1 is MNHEY, CDR2 SVGAGI, per germline. The CDR3 bases are TGTGCCAGCACTCCCAGGAGGGGGAACACCGGGGAGCTGTTTTTT. It encodes CASTPRRGNTGELFF.

CDR3 in amino acids: CASSMTSGRVKETQYF. The CDR3 region has the DNA TGTGCCAGTAGTATGACTAGCGGGAGAGTAAAAGAGACCCAGTACTTC. V is TRBV19 and J is TRBJ2-5; 12 positions match TRBD2. The germline V gene encodes CDR1 LNHDA and CDR2 SQIVND (reference sequence). J was trimmed by 3 bases and V by 3 bases; bases with no gene match: 5. The CDR3 loop spans 16 amino acids. The whole variable domain, remainder taken from reference TRBV19 and TRBJ2-5, is DGGITQSPKYLFRKEGQNVTLSCEQNLNHDAMYWYRQDPGQGLRLIYYSQIVNDFQKGDIAEGYSVSREKKESFPLTVTSAQKNPTAFYLCASSMTSGRVKETQYFGPGTRLLVL.

The chain employs TRBV20-1 and TRBJ1-1; D ambiguous. The CDR3 is 8 amino acids. Germline assignment: CDR1 DFQATT and CDR2 SNEGSKA (reference sequence). Trimming removed 8 bases at V and 7 bases at J, with 5 bases between. The CDR3 here is CSSFEAFF. CDR3 DNA sequence: TGCAGTTCCTTTGAAGCTTTCTTT.

The rearrangement links TRBV7-9 to TRBJ1-5, with 8 nucleotides matching TRBD1. The CDR3 runs to 14 residues. J was trimmed by 2 bases and V by 4 bases; bases with no gene match: 1. CDR1 and CDR2 (germline): SEHNR, FQNEAQ (reference sequence). The CDR3 reads CASSSTGGNQPQHF. In DNA form, the CDR3 reads TGTGCCAGCAGCTCGACAGGGGGCAATCAGCCCCAGCATTTT.

The chain uses TRBV28 and TRBJ1-2; TRBD1 is a possible D gene (5 bases). Germline V CDR1 and CDR2: MDHEN, SYDVKM. V was shortened by 8 bases and J by 8 bases, with 12 bases between the two germline ends. The CDR3 extends over 11 amino acids. DNA of the CDR3: TGTGCCAGCCCGGCGGGGGAAGGCTACACCTTC. Translated: CASPAGEGYTF.

The J gene is TRBJ2-2, the V gene TRBV7-8, with 9 bases aligning to TRBD2. V lost 2 bases to trimming and J lost 2 bases; unmatched junction nucleotides: 6. Per the germline V gene, CDR1 is SGHVS and CDR2 is FQNEAQ. This CDR3 spans 17 amino acids. The CDR3 coding sequence is TGTGCCAGCAGCTTAATGCTAGCGGGGCCTAACACCGGGGAGCTGTTTTTT. Its translation is CASSLMLAGPNTGELFF. The whole variable domain, filled in from reference TRBV7-8 and TRBJ2-2, reads GAGVSQSPRYKVAKRGQDVALRCDPISGHVSLFWYQQALGQGPEFLTYFQNEAQLDKSGLPSDRFFAERPEGSVSTLKIQRTQQEDSAVYLCASSLMLAGPNTGELFFGEGSRLTVL.